The clone carrying this T cell receptor (beta chain) was counted many times. Its antigen is unidentified. Ophthalmopathy patients had Clinical Activity Score at least 3, NOSPECS grade at least 4, duration under 3 months. Out of 10 ml of fresh peripheral blood came the PBMCs. TCR beta CDR3 regions were amplified from RNA transcripts. With the HTBI primer set, the TCR CDR3 went through a first round of RT-PCR. TCRdb called the multiplex PCR reads again in MiXCR, with one record for every CDR3 protein. In the table there are some 580,000 distinct CDR3 sequences, roughly a sixth of which are singletons. CDR3 length equals 16 residues. V was shortened by 2 bases and J by 0 bases, with 13 bases between the two germline ends. The germline V gene has CDR1 SGHRS and CDR2 YFSETQ. This sample is drawn from a study of T cells in Graves' hyperthyroidism and ophthalmopathy. Findings of the study overall: The model forecast ophthalmopathy, anticipating it by a median about 7 months before onset. Ophthalmopathy stood apart from stable hyperthyroidism in a 13 V-J model.

The J gene is TRBJ2-3, the V gene TRBV5-1; unclear D gene. The TCR originated in a middle-aged woman with Graves' ophthalmopathy. Sequenced: blood. DNA of the CDR3: TGCGCCAGCAGCTTTGGGTCGAGCGACAGCACAGATACGCAGTATTTT. Residues: CASSFGSSDSTDTQYF.